The source of this TCR beta chain is a study of blood T cell repertoires in COVID-19. Study details: COVID-19 samples, acute and convalescent, were from the United States, Italy and Spain. The analysed material was cDNA or gDNA that came from T cells, B-cell-depleted T cells, or PBMCs.

The V gene end was trimmed by 6 bases and the J gene end by 3 bases; junction bases not matched to a gene: 4. CDR1 SGHNT and CDR2 YENEEA come from the germline V gene. The CDR3 sequence is 15 residues long. Authors' processing steps: The assay estimated nucleated cells by amplifying reference gene primers. Assay used: immunoSEQ multiplex PCR; TCRdb lists only in-frame clones, some missing. The V and J calls and the clone size are those of that table, but D and trimming were determined from the DNA. The table includes 250,000 to 350,000 clones, 80% to 90% detected once. The TCR originated in a man younger than 35 who had recovered from COVID-19. The sample comprised peripheral blood. The V and J genes are TRBV11-3 and TRBJ2-5, with 13 bases that match TRBD2. CDR3: CASRNGLAGEETQYF. The DNA for the CDR3 is TGTGCCAGCAGGAACGGACTAGCGGGAGAAGAGACCCAGTACTTC. Full variable domain (missing parts from reference TRBV11-3 and TRBJ2-5): EAGVVQSPRYKIIEKKQPVAFWCNPISGHNTLYWYLQNLGQGPELLIRYENEEAVDDSQLPKDRFSAERLKGVDSTLKIQPAELGDSAVYLCASRNGLAGEETQYFGPGTRLLVL.